These 4 T cell receptor beta chains originate from one sample sequenced in a study of glioma-infiltrating T cells. TCR alpha and beta CDR3 regions were amplified from RNA using iRepertoire nested multiplex PCR. TCRdb used MiXCR to reprocess the multiplex PCR reads, holding one entry per CDR3 protein. The sample holds around 130,000 distinct CDR3 sequences, 24% seen once. The sequenced material came from glioma tissue, nonneoplastic brain tissue, or PBMCs (not recorded which). The receptors shown here come from a human donor with low-grade glioma or glioblastoma, undergoing nonglioma brain surgery, or in good health (not recorded which).

This clonotype was observed a few times. The chain links TRBV6-1 to TRBJ2-1, with a tentative D call TRBD2 (6 bases). The CDR3 extends over 14 amino acids. Trimming shortened V by 5 bases and J by 4 bases, and 12 bases separated the two germline ends. Per germline, CDR1 MNHNS and CDR2 SASEGT. CDR3 amino acids: CASSSGFRYNEQFF. CDR3 in DNA: TGTGCCAGCAGTAGCGGGTTTCGGTACAATGAGCAGTTCTTC.

This clonotype has just a few counts. This rearrangement joins TRBV27 to TRBJ2-2; 12 bases are a match to TRBD2. V shed 7 bases and J 6 bases; nucleotides not matched to a gene: 9. Germline V gene sequence: CDR1 MNHEY, CDR2 SMNVEV (reference sequence). The CDR3 totals 16 residues. The CDR3 protein is CASILRLAGVPGELFF. The CDR3 DNA is TGTGCCAGCATTCTCCGACTAGCGGGGGTCCCCGGGGAGCTGTTTTTT.

The J gene is TRBJ2-5, the V gene TRBV6-1; TRBD2 is a possible D gene (7 bases). Germline assignment: CDR1 MNHNS and CDR2 SASEGT. This CDR3 has 16 amino acids. Between the trimmed V and J ends, which lost 5 bases and 2 bases, there was a span of 18 bases. The CDR3 spells CASSMSRGALQETQYF. The CDR3 region has the DNA TGTGCCAGCAGTATGTCCCGGGGGGCCTTGCAAGAGACCCAGTACTTC.

There are a few counts of this clonotype. The chain links TRBV18 to TRBJ2-1; a possible D gene is TRBD2 (6 bases). The ends were cut back, 3 bases at V and 0 bases at J, with 9 bases in the middle. Germline V gives CDR1 KGHSH, CDR2 LQKENI. The CDR3 loop spans 15 amino acids. The CDR3 bases are TGTGCCAGCTCACCCCTCGGGGGCTCCTACAATGAGCAGTTCTTC. Translation: CASSPLGGSYNEQFF.